This T cell receptor (beta chain) appears in the sequencing data of a study of T cell changes during pregnancy in multiple sclerosis. Clones were read by immunoSEQ multiplex PCR, and TCRdb kept only the in-frame ones, dropping some. This table has some 59,000 clones, 90% appearing once. CDR3 length equals 16 residues. Trimming took 0 bases from V and 5 from J; bases not matched to a gene: 2. The receptor comes from a female donor in good health, enrolled as a control in a pregnancy study. The starting material was peripheral blood, obtained in the third trimester of pregnancy. The rearrangement joins TRBV5-3 to TRBJ2-1; 13 nucleotides match TRBD2. TRBV5-3 is marked as an open reading frame, function uncertain. Written as DNA, the CDR3 is TGTGCCAGAAGCTTGGTCACTAGCGGGAGGGACAATGAGCAGTTCTTC. This sequence encodes CARSLVTSGRDNEQFF.